This TCR beta chain is drawn from a study of cytomegalovirus exposure and HLA in healthy donors. Study-level points and caveats: For TCR beta chains, V- and J-gene trimming was later linked to a missense DCLRE1C variant. Most TCRs appeared rarely, but some public TCRs recurred in many donors.

Concerning this clone: Its antigen is unknown.

Both 60 Vbeta primers and 13 Jbeta primers went into the PCR. The data were produced by immunoSEQ multiplex PCR, yet TCRdb's version contains in-frame clones alone and is incomplete. Here the sample spans some 190,000 clones, over 80% being singletons. The V end lost 3 bases, the J end lost 5 bases, and 10 bases lay between the germline ends. CDR1 is SGHNT and CDR2 is YENEEA in the germline V gene. The CDR3 extends over 14 amino acids. V and J are TRBV11-3 and TRBJ2-2; D not certain. The clonotype comes from a man younger than 45 in good health and CMV-seronegative. Sample: PBMCs. The CDR3 protein is CASSFQPQTGELFF. For the CDR3, the DNA is TGTGCCAGCAGCTTCCAACCTCAGACCGGGGAGCTGTTTTTT.